The rows below give T cell receptor beta chains drawn from one sample of a study of control samples from healthy donors and cancer patients. Using immunoSEQ multiplex PCR, the repertoire was profiled, and TCRdb retains in-frame clones only, with some absent. The sample shows some 250,000 clones, more than 65% of them seen only once. The sample comprised PBMCs. Receptors originate from a woman in her sixties or seventies with lung cancer. Each CDR3 is given with its conserved first and last residue. D genes are given only for firm matches. Clone size appears in some rows only: once, few, many, or a class for an expanded clone.

V gene	D gene	J gene	clone size	CDR3 DNA	CDR3 protein
TRBV29-1	TRBD1	TRBJ2-5	once	TGCAGCGTTCAGGGACAGGGGGCTGGCAAAGAGACCCAGTACTTC	CSVQGQGAGKETQYF
TRBV20-1	-	TRBJ1-5	-	TGCAGTGCTAGTAGCTCAGTCCGCAGGAATCAGCCCCAGCATTTT	CSASSSVRRNQPQHF
TRBV7-3	TRBD1	TRBJ2-3	-	TGTGCCAGCAGTTCCGGACAGGATCCAGATACGCAGTATTTT	CASSSGQDPDTQYF
TRBV2	-	TRBJ2-3	-	TGTGCCAGCAGGGAGAACAGGGGAGGAGAAGATACGCAGTATTTT	CASRENRGGEDTQYF
TRBV27	-	TRBJ1-5	-	TGTGCCAGCAGTTGGACAGCCGATCAGCCCCAGCATTTT	CASSWTADQPQHF
TRBV7-2	TRBD1	TRBJ1-6	once	TGTGCCAGCAGCTTAGCAGGGGGCGTTAATTCACCCCTCCACTTT	CASSLAGGVNSPLHF
TRBV14	TRBD1	TRBJ2-7	-	TGTGCCAGCAGCCAAACAGGGGGCGCACACTTC	CASSQTGGAHF
TRBV5-4	TRBD2	TRBJ2-7	-	TGTGCCAGCAGCTTGGAACAGGGGACGGGGACTAGCGGGGGGGTAAACGAGCAGTACTTC	CASSLEQGTGTSGGVNEQYF
TRBV5-1	TRBD1	TRBJ1-2	-	TGCGCCAGCAGCTTGGACGGGACAGCACCCGGAAACTATGGCTACACCTTC	CASSLDGTAPGNYGYTF
TRBV24-1	TRBD1	TRBJ2-1	-	TGTGCCACCAGTGACAGGGACAGGGACAAACAGCAGTTCTTC	CATSDRDRDKQQFF
TRBV19	-	TRBJ1-2	-	TGTGCCAGTAGTCGAATTTCCGGGACCTATTATGGCTACACCTTC	CASSRISGTYYGYTF
TRBV20-1	TRBD2	TRBJ2-3	-	TGCAGTGTTAGTAGAGCGGGGGTAGATACGCAGTATTTT	CSVSRAGVDTQYF
TRBV3-1/TRBV3-2	TRBD2	TRBJ2-5	-	TGTGCCAGCAGACGCCGGGGGGGCGGGGAGACCCAGTACTTC	CASRRRGGGETQYF
TRBV5-1	TRBD1	TRBJ2-7	-	TGCGCCAGCAGCTGGGGGACAGGGTACGAGCAGTACTTC	CASSWGTGYEQYF
TRBV28	-	TRBJ1-1	-	TGTGCCAGCAGTTCCTGGCCAGGGATGAACACTGAAGCTTTCTTT	CASSSWPGMNTEAFF
TRBV7-3	TRBD1	TRBJ2-1	-	TGTGCCAGCAGCGCGGACAGGGACAATGAGCAGTTCTTC	CASSADRDNEQFF
TRBV6-6	-	TRBJ2-2	-	TGTGCCAGCAGTCCGCGACGGGACACCGGGGAGCTGTTTTTT	CASSPRRDTGELFF
TRBV3-1/TRBV3-2	-	TRBJ2-7	-	TGTGCCAGCAGACAGGAGCCTAGCTCCTACGAGCAGTACTTC	CASRQEPSSYEQYF
TRBV18	TRBD1	TRBJ1-2	-	TGTGCCAGCTCACCGGGACAAGGTACAGGGGACTATGGCTACACCTTC	CASSPGQGTGDYGYTF
TRBV27	-	TRBJ2-1	-	TGTGCCAGCAGTTTCTCGGGGAACAATGAGCAGTTCTTC	CASSFSGNNEQFF
TRBV6-2/TRBV6-3	-	TRBJ2-3	-	TGTGCCAGCAGTTTGGGGCCAGATACGCAGTATTTT	CASSLGPDTQYF
TRBV2	-	TRBJ2-7	-	TGTGCCAGCAGTGACAGGACAAAAGTGGGCGAGCAGTACTTC	CASSDRTKVGEQYF
TRBV7-9	-	TRBJ2-1	-	TGTGCCAGCAGCGGTTCCCCCTACTACAATGAGCAGTTCTTC	CASSGSPYYNEQFF
TRBV9	-	TRBJ2-1	-	TGTGCCAGCAGCGTGCAAATGGAGGGTAGTGAGCAGTTCTTC	CASSVQMEGSEQFF
TRBV5-1	TRBD1	TRBJ1-1	-	TGCGCCAGCAGCTTGGTAACAGGGGACACTGAAGCTTTCTTT	CASSLVTGDTEAFF
TRBV12-3/TRBV12-4	-	TRBJ1-1	few	TGTGCCAGCATCCCGGGGGTGAACACTGAAGCTTTCTTT	CASIPGVNTEAFF
TRBV9	TRBD1	TRBJ2-3	-	TGTGCCAGCAGCGTAGAGGGGACAGGGTTAGATACGCAGTATTTT	CASSVEGTGLDTQYF
TRBV2	-	TRBJ2-1	-	TGTGCCAGCAGTCTGTCCTCCTACAATGAGCAGTTCTTC	CASSLSSYNEQFF
TRBV19	-	TRBJ2-2	few	TGTGCCAGTAGTATTTTCGGCAGGGGCCGCGTCGGGGAGCTGTTTTTT	CASSIFGRGRVGELFF
TRBV10-2	-	TRBJ1-1	-	TGCGCCAGCAGTGGGAGCGAGGGGAGAGTCACTGAAGCTTTCTTT	CASSGSEGRVTEAFF
TRBV18	TRBD1	TRBJ1-4	-	TGTGCCAGCTCACCACGGGACAGTGATAATGAAAAACTGTTTTTT	CASSPRDSDNEKLFF
TRBV5-1	TRBD1	TRBJ2-2	-	TGCGCCAGCCACGCAGGGACAGGGGTTGGGACCGGGGAGCTGTTTTTT	CASHAGTGVGTGELFF
TRBV14	-	TRBJ1-1	few	TGTGCCAGCAGCCAAGATGATCAGGCGACGGACACTGAAGCTTTCTTT	CASSQDDQATDTEAFF
TRBV12-3/TRBV12-4	-	TRBJ1-2	-	TGTGCCAGCAGTTTACAGGGGAACTATGGCTACACCTTC	CASSLQGNYGYTF
TRBV6-5	-	TRBJ2-5	few	TGTGCCAGCAGTTCTTACAGGGGAGGGACCCAGTACTTC	CASSSYRGGTQYF
TRBV12-3/TRBV12-4	-	TRBJ2-7	-	TGTGCCAGCAGCCTGGGGTACCGGCAGTACTTC	CASSLGYRQYF
TRBV4-1	TRBD2	TRBJ2-5	-	TGCGCCAGCAGCCACTCCGGCGGGAACGGGGGGGAGACCCAGTACTTC	CASSHSGGNGGETQYF
TRBV6-5	-	TRBJ2-1	once	TGTGCCAGCAGTTACGACTCAAGATACAATGAGCAGTTCTTC	CASSYDSRYNEQFF
TRBV5-6	-	TRBJ2-7	-	TGTGCCAGCAGCTTGGGACTGCTGACCTACGAGCAGTACTTC	CASSLGLLTYEQYF
TRBV7-9	-	TRBJ2-2	-	TGTGCCAGCAGCAGGGGGTCCACCGGGGAGCTGTTTTTT	CASSRGSTGELFF
TRBV5-1	-	TRBJ2-3	once	TGCGCCAGCAGCACGATGCCAACAGATACGCAGTATTTT	CASSTMPTDTQYF
TRBV29-1	-	TRBJ1-1	few	TGCAGCGTTGGACAGGTATTGAACACTGAAGCTTTCTTT	CSVGQVLNTEAFF
TRBV9	-	TRBJ2-2	-	TGTGCCAGCAGCGGACAGACCAACACCGGGGAGCTGTTTTTT	CASSGQTNTGELFF
TRBV24-1	-	TRBJ2-3	-	TGTGCCACCAGTGGAGGAGACAGCACAGATACGCAGTATTTT	CATSGGDSTDTQYF
TRBV5-4	-	TRBJ1-1	-	TGTGCCAGCAGCGGGATAACAGGGATGAGGAACACTGAAGCTTTCTTT	CASSGITGMRNTEAFF